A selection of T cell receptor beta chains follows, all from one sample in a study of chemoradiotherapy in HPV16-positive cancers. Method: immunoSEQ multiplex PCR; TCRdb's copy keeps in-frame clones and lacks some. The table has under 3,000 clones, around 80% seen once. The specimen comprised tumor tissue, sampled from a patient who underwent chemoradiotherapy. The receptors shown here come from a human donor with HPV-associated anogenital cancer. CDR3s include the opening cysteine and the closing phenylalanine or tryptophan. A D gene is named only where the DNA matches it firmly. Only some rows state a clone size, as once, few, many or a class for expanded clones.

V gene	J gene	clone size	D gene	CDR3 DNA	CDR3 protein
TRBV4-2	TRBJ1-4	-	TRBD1	TGTGCCAGCAGCAAAGAGGGGCCGGGGACAGGGGGCCTGAATGAAAAACTGTTTTTT	CASSKEGPGTGGLNEKLFF
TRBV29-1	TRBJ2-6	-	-	TGCAGCGTCGGAGACGGCTCTGGGGCCAACGTCCTGACTTTC	CSVGDGSGANVLTF
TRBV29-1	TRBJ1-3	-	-	TGCAGCACACAACGTCTGAACTCTGGAAACACCATATATTTT	CSTQRLNSGNTIYF
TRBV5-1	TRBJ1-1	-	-	TGCGCCAGCAGCTTATACGGGAAAGGGACTGAAGCTTTCTTT	CASSLYGKGTEAFF
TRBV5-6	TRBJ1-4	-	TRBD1	TGTGCCAGCAGCTCCACGGACAGGGGTCTAGTAGGGGAAAAACTGTTTTTT	CASSSTDRGLVGEKLFF
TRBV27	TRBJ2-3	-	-	TGTGCCAGCAGTTTATGGGCCGCCGGGACAGATACGCAGTATTTT	CASSLWAAGTDTQYF
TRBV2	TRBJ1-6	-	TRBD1	TGTGCCAGCAGGGACAGGGGGGGGATGTCACCCCTCCACTTT	CASRDRGGMSPLHF
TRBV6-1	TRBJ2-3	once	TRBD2	TGTGCCAGCAGTGAAGGGGCTAGCGGGTTTGATACGCAGTATTTT	CASSEGASGFDTQYF
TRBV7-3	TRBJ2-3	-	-	TGTGCCAGCAGCCCAGGCCCGCGGACAGATACGCAGTATTTT	CASSPGPRTDTQYF
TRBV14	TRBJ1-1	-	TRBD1	TGTGCCAGCAGCCACCTCAGGGGGGGGGTGACTGTCACTTTCTTT	CASSHLRGGVTVTFF
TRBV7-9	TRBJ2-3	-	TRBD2	TGTGCCAGCAGCTTAGGGTGTTGCGGGAGGGCCGAAGATACGCAGTATTTT	CASSLGCCGRAEDTQYF
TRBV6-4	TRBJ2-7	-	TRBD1	TGTGCCAGCACCAAGTCGACCGGGACAGGGGGCCACGAGCAGTACTTC	CASTKSTGTGGHEQYF
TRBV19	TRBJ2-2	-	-	TGTGCCAGTAGGCTCGGGACCAACACCGGGGAGCTGTTTTTT	CASRLGTNTGELFF
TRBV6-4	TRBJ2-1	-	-	TGTGCCAGCAGCCCCCGGGCTCTCGGGGACTCCTACAATGAGCAGTTCTTC	CASSPRALGDSYNEQFF
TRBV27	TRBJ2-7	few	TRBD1	TGTGCCAGCGATCGCGTCCGAGGGACAGATGGGCGTTACGAGCAGTACTTC	CASDRVRGTDGRYEQYF
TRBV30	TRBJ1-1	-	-	TGTGCCTGGAGTCCTGCGAAGAACACTGAAGCTTTCTTT	CAWSPAKNTEAFF
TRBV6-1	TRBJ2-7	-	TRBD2	TGTGCCAGCAGTGAAGGACTAGCGGGAGTTTACGAGCAGTACTTC	CASSEGLAGVYEQYF
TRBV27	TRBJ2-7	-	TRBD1	TGTGCCAGCAGTTTCGGGGGGACAGGGGGCTACGAGCAGTACTTC	CASSFGGTGGYEQYF
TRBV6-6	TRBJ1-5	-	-	TGTGCCAGCAGACCCGATAGCAATCAGCCCCAGCATTTT	CASRPDSNQPQHF
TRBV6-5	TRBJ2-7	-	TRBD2	TGTGCCAGCAGTTTTACTAGCGGGAAGGCCTACGAGCAGTACTTC	CASSFTSGKAYEQYF
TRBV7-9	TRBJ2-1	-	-	TGTGCCAGCAGCTCGTCAGGGTCGTGGAATGAGCAGTTCTTC	CASSSSGSWNEQFF
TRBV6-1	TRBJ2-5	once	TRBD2	TGTGCCAGCAGTGAATGGCTAGCGGGTGGTGAGACCCAGTACTTC	CASSEWLAGGETQYF
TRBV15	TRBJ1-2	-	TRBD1	TGTGCCACCAGCTCCCGGGACAGGGGGCGCAGGAACTATGGCTACACCTTC	CATSSRDRGRRNYGYTF
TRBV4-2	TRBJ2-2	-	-	TGTGCCAGCAGCCAAGTGACAGAGAACACCGGGGAGCTGTTTTTT	CASSQVTENTGELFF
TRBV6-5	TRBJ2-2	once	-	TGTGCCAGCAGTTACTCTCAGTTCAACACCGGGGAGCTGTTTTTT	CASSYSQFNTGELFF
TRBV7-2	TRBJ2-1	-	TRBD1	TGTGCCAGCAGCTCGACCGGGACAGGGGGGGACTATGAGCAGTTCTTC	CASSSTGTGGDYEQFF
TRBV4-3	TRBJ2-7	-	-	TGCGCCAGCAGCCAAGATGTCAGGGGAGACGAGCAGTACTTC	CASSQDVRGDEQYF
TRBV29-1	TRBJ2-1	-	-	TGCAGCGTTAGTTCCCTCGCCGACAATGAGCAGTTCTTC	CSVSSLADNEQFF
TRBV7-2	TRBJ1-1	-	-	TGTGCCAGCAGGAAGGTCGCCGAAGCTTTCTTT	CASRKVAEAFF
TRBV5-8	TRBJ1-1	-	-	TGTGCCAGCAGCTGGGGACTTAGGGGTGAAGCTTTCTTT	CASSWGLRGEAFF
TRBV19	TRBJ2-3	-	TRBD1	TGTGCCAGTAGTATAGGACAGGGGCACACAGATACGCAGTATTTT	CASSIGQGHTDTQYF
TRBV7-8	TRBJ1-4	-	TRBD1	TGTGCCAGCAGCTTAAATCTTCCGGGACAGCATAATGAAAAACTGTTTTTT	CASSLNLPGQHNEKLFF
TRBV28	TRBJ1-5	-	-	TGTGCCAGCAGTTTGGGTGGAGGGGGTCAGCCCCAGCATTTT	CASSLGGGGQPQHF
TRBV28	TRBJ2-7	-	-	TGTGCCAGCAGTTTAGCTAGCGACGAGCAGTACTTC	CASSLASDEQYF
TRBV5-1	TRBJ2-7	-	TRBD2	TGCGCCAGCAGCTTGGGACTAGCGGGGAAGGGAGGCCCCTACGAGCAGTACTTC	CASSLGLAGKGGPYEQYF
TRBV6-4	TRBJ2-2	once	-	TGTGCCAGCAGTGACAGGGGCACCGGGGAGCTGTTTTTT	CASSDRGTGELFF
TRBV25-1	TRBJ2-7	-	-	TGTGCCAGCAGTCTCGGTTACGAGCAGTACTTC	CASSLGYEQYF
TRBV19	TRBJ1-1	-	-	TGTGCCAGTAGTATAGATCTGGGACGGAAGAACACTGAAGCTTTCTTT	CASSIDLGRKNTEAFF
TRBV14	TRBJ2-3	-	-	TGTGCCAGCAGCCGAGACGTGGCGGGGATTAGCACAGATACGCAGTATTTT	CASSRDVAGISTDTQYF
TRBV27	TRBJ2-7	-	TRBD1	TGTGCCAGCAGTAGCACCGGGACAGGGGAGCGATACTTC	CASSSTGTGERYF
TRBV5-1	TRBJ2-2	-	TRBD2	TGCGCCAGCAGCAGCGGGGCCGTTGAAGAGCTGTTTTTT	CASSSGAVEELFF
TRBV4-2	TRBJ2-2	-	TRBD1	TGTGCCAGCAGCCAAGATAGGGACAGGGGGACCGGGGAGCTGTTTTTT	CASSQDRDRGTGELFF
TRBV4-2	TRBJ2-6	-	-	TGTGCCAGCAGCATTGGGCTAGACTCTGGGGCCAACGTCCTGACTTTC	CASSIGLDSGANVLTF
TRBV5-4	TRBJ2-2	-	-	TGTGCCAGCAGCTTCGGCACCGGGGAGCTGTTTTTT	CASSFGTGELFF
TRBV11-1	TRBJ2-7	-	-	TGTGCCAGCAGCGTCATAAGTTACGAGCAGTACTTC	CASSVISYEQYF
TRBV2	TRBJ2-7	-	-	TGTGCCAGCATGGTACAACAGACCTCCTACGAGCAGTACTTC	CASMVQQTSYEQYF
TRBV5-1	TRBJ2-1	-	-	TGCGCCAGCAGCTTGTACTATCATCCGGATTACAATGAGCAGTTCTTC	CASSLYYHPDYNEQFF
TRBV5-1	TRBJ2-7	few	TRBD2	TGCGCCAGCAGCTCTCCAGCGGGAGGACACTCCTACGAGCAGTACTTC	CASSSPAGGHSYEQYF
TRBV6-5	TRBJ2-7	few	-	TGTGCCAGCAGTTACTCGGGTACAGGGTTTGGCGAGCAGTACTTC	CASSYSGTGFGEQYF
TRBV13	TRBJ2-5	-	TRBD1	TGTGCCAGCAGACGAGGACAGGGGAGAGGGGAGACCCAGTACTTC	CASRRGQGRGETQYF
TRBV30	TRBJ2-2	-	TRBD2	TGTGCCTGGGGACTAGCGGGAATACACACCGGGGAGCTGTTTTTT	CAWGLAGIHTGELFF
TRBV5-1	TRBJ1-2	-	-	TGCGCCAGCAGCTTGGCCGTGGGGGAGGATGGCTACACCTTC	CASSLAVGEDGYTF
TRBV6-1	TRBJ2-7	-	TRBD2	TGTGCCAGCAGTGATGCGGCGGGGGGCTCCTACGAGCAGTACTTC	CASSDAAGGSYEQYF
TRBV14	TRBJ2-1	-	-	TGTGCCAGCAGCCAAGATATGGGGGGCAATGAGCAGTTCTTC	CASSQDMGGNEQFF